This is a list of T cell receptor beta chains from one sample in a study of blood T cells in healthy people across ages. TCRdb redid the calling of the 5' RACE reads with MiXCR, one entry per CDR3 protein. The table lists around 1,600,000 distinct CDR3 sequences, less than 45% of them singletons. The sequenced sample consisted of blood. These receptors all stem from a woman between 18 and 29 years old in good health. Each CDR3 is given with its conserved first and last residue. A D gene is named only where the DNA matches it firmly. The listing skips clone size in some rows; elsewhere it reads once, few, many or a size class.

J	D	size	V	DNA	CDR3
TRBJ1-2	-	many	TRBV7-9	TGTGCCAGCAGCCTATCAAGCCGACAGTTGTCGGGCTACACCTTC	CASSLSSRQLSGYTF
TRBJ1-5	-	-	TRBV7-2	TGTGCCAGCAGCTACCGTGCGGGACCGAATCAGCCCCAGCATTTT	CASSYRAGPNQPQHF
TRBJ1-1	-	-	TRBV29-1	-	CSVGTGSSNTEVFF
TRBJ1-2	-	-	TRBV28	TGTGCCAGCAGTCGCCCGAAGGAGGGTGGCTATGGCTACACCTTC	CASSRPKEGGYGYTF
TRBJ1-2	-	-	TRBV6-5	TGTGCCAGCAGACCTTCCAACTATGGCTACACCTTC	CASRPSNYGYTF
TRBJ2-3	TRBD2	-	TRBV2	TGTGCCACCAGGACTAGCGGGATAGATACGCAGTATTTT	CATRTSGIDTQYF
TRBJ2-7	-	-	TRBV12-3/TRBV12-4	TGTGCCAGCAGTCAGTCTGCAGGGGATGCGAACGAGCAGTACTTC	CASSQSAGDANEQYF
TRBJ1-4	-	once	TRBV20-1	TGCAGTGCTAGATGGGACATCGCCGAAAAACTGTTTTTT	CSARWDIAEKLFF
TRBJ1-3	-	-	TRBV6-5	TGTGCCAGCAGCACGGACGGCGGAAACACCATATATTTT	CASSTDGGNTIYF
TRBJ2-3	-	-	TRBV18	TGTGCCAGCTCGCGAACCGCAGGTGCTAGCACAGATACGCAGTATTTT	CASSRTAGASTDTQYF
TRBJ2-1	-	-	TRBV15	TGTGCCACCAGCAGAGATTCGGGAGCGCTCTACAATGAGCAGTTCTTC	CATSRDSGALYNEQFF
TRBJ1-4	-	-	TRBV7-2	TGTGCCAGCAGCCCATCCGCGGGGGTGAGCAATGAAAAACTGTTTTTT	CASSPSAGVSNEKLFF
TRBJ1-1	TRBD1	-	TRBV6-5	TGTGCCAGCAGTTACTGGACAGGAGAAGCTTTCTTT	CASSYWTGEAFF
TRBJ2-5	-	-	TRBV25-1	TGTGCCAGCAGTGAAGACGGACAACACCAAGAGACCCAGTACTTC	CASSEDGQHQETQYF
TRBJ2-7	TRBD2	-	TRBV4-1	TGCGCCAGCAGCCAAGGACTAGCGGGGGGTCACACGGCCCAGTACTTC	CASSQGLAGGHTAQYF
TRBJ2-7	-	-	TRBV4-1	TGCGCCAGCAGCCAAGTGCGAGGGCGCCACAATGAGCAGTACTTC	CASSQVRGRHNEQYF
TRBJ2-6	-	-	TRBV4-3	TGCGCCAGCAGCCCCGGGGCTGGTGTCTCTGGGGCCAACGTCCTGACTTTC	CASSPGAGVSGANVLTF
TRBJ2-3	-	-	TRBV13	TGTGCCAGCAGCTCCCAAAAGATCAGAGGGCAGTATTTT	CASSSQKIRGQYF
TRBJ2-1	-	few	TRBV10-3	TGTGCCATCAGTGAGTTGAACAGGGTCAGCAATGAGCAGTTCTTC	CAISELNRVSNEQFF
TRBJ2-5	-	-	TRBV9	TGTGCCAGCAGCGTACTGGAAGGGGTCCTCGAGACCCAGTACTTC	CASSVLEGVLETQYF
TRBJ2-1	-	-	TRBV4-3	TGCGCCAGCAGCCAACAATCTCGGGGTGAGCAGTTCTTC	CASSQQSRGEQFF
TRBJ2-7	-	-	TRBV3-1	TGTGCCAGCAGCTCCCAGGGGGGGGTCTACGAGCAGTACTTC	CASSSQGGVYEQYF
TRBJ2-5	-	few	TRBV9	TGTGCCAGCAGCGTAAGGGACTTCCAAGAGACCCAGTACTTC	CASSVRDFQETQYF
TRBJ2-4	TRBD2	-	TRBV20-1	TGCAGTGCTAGAGATAAAGGACTAGCGGGAACGGCCAAAAACATTCAGTACTTC	CSARDKGLAGTAKNIQYF
TRBJ2-2	TRBD1	few	TRBV24-1	TGTGCCACCAGTCCTCGACAGGGCCCACCCGGGGAGCTGTTTTTT	CATSPRQGPPGELFF
TRBJ2-3	-	-	TRBV30	TGTGCCTGGACCAAAGGTTGGCCGCCAGATACGCAGTATTTT	CAWTKGWPPDTQYF
TRBJ2-5	TRBD2	-	TRBV6-6	TGTGCCAGCAGTTACACTAGCGGGGGGTTCTACAATGAGCAGTACTTC	CASSYTSGGFYNEQYF
TRBJ2-5	-	-	TRBV18	TGTGCCAGCTCACCAAGAACGGGACTCGGGGAGACCCAGTACTTC	CASSPRTGLGETQYF
TRBJ2-1	TRBD2	-	TRBV5-1	TGCGCCAGCAGCCAGTGGCTAGCGGGGGGTTACAATGAGCAGTTCTTC	CASSQWLAGGYNEQFF
TRBJ2-3	-	few	TRBV5-6	TGTGCCAGCAGCTTGCGGGCAAGGGCCTATACAGATACGCAGTATTTT	CASSLRARAYTDTQYF
TRBJ1-5	TRBD1	once	TRBV3-1	TGTGCCAGCAGTCAAGGGGCAGGGGGAGATCAGCCCCAGCATTTT	CASSQGAGGDQPQHF
TRBJ2-3	TRBD1	-	TRBV12-3/TRBV12-4	TGTGCCAGCAGTTTAGAAGGGGGCGAGACAGATACGCAGTATTTT	CASSLEGGETDTQYF
TRBJ2-7	TRBD1	-	TRBV4-1	TGCGCCAGCAGCCTCCTAACAGGGGGAACCTTCTACGAGCAGTACTTC	CASSLLTGGTFYEQYF
TRBJ2-4	-	-	TRBV14	TGTGCCAGCAGCCGGCAGCAGGGCAAAAACATTCAGTACTTC	CASSRQQGKNIQYF
TRBJ2-3	TRBD1	few	TRBV20-1	TGCAGTGCTAGAAGACAGGGGAGGACAGATACGCAGTATTTT	CSARRQGRTDTQYF
TRBJ1-1	TRBD1	-	TRBV25-1	TGTGCCAGCAGCCAGACAGGGGGAGTCACTGAAGCTTTCTTT	CASSQTGGVTEAFF
TRBJ2-1	-	-	TRBV3-1	TGTGCCAGCAGCCAAGAAAGGGGGTCTCACAGCGCTCTTACCTACAATGAGCGGTTCTTC	CASSQERGSHSALTYNERFF
TRBJ1-2	-	few	TRBV4-3	TGCGCCAGCAGCCAGTCCGGGACGACCGCTACTGGGGGAAGCGGCTACACCTTC	CASSQSGTTATGGSGYTF
TRBJ2-3	TRBD1	-	TRBV20-1	TGCAGTGCTAGTTCCGCGCGGACAGGGGGCCGCACAGATACGCCGTATTTT	CSASSARTGGRTDTPYF
TRBJ2-1	TRBD1	-	TRBV10-3	TGTGCCATCAGTGGTCCGACAGGGTCAGGGGACAATGAGCAGTTCTTC	CAISGPTGSGDNEQFF
TRBJ1-2	-	few	TRBV20-1	TGCAGTGCTAGAGGTCTTGAACAGGGAAACTATGGCTACACCTTC	CSARGLEQGNYGYTF
TRBJ2-1	TRBD2	few	TRBV20-1	TGCAGTGCTAGACCTAGCGGGAGGGGCTACAATGAGCAGTTCTTC	CSARPSGRGYNEQFF
TRBJ2-7	-	-	TRBV27	TGTGCCAGCCCGGACAGCCGGGATCACAATGAGCAGTACTTC	CASPDSRDHNEQYF
TRBJ2-7	-	-	TRBV6-2/TRBV6-3	TGTGCCAGCACTGGGCCAGGGGAAAACTACGAGCAGTACTTC	CASTGPGENYEQYF
TRBJ2-7	-	-	TRBV9	TGTGCCAGCAGCGTAGGGGGGCCTCTTGGCGAGCAGTACTTC	CASSVGGPLGEQYF
TRBJ2-1	TRBD2	few	TRBV7-6	TGTGCCAGCAGCTTAGACGGACTAGCGGGAGTCAATGAGCAGTTCTTC	CASSLDGLAGVNEQFF
TRBJ2-7	-	-	TRBV10-3	TGTGCCATCAGTGAGTCTGGCAAGAACGAGCAGTACTTC	CAISESGKNEQYF
TRBJ1-5	-	once	TRBV4-3	TGCGCCAGCAGCCAAGAGGTGGGGCTGCCAGAAGGGCCCCAGCATTTT	CASSQEVGLPEGPQHF
TRBJ2-6	-	-	TRBV7-2	TGTGCCAGCAGCTTAGTATCGCCCACATTCTCTGGGGCCAACGTCCTGACTTTC	CASSLVSPTFSGANVLTF
TRBJ2-7	-	few	TRBV10-1	TGCGCCAGCAGTGAGTATGGTGGGGCGCTGAGCTCCTACGAGCAGTACTTC	CASSEYGGALSSYEQYF
TRBJ2-3	-	many	TRBV27	TGTGCCAGCAGCCCGTACAGCACAGATACGCAGTATTTT	CASSPYSTDTQYF
TRBJ1-4	-	-	TRBV9	TGTGCCAGCAGCGTAGCTGGGGGAACTAATGAAAAACTGTTTTTT	CASSVAGGTNEKLFF
TRBJ2-1	TRBD2	few	TRBV6-2/TRBV6-3	TGTGCCAGCAGTTCCACCACATCAGGGAGGGATGAGCAGTTCTTC	CASSSTTSGRDEQFF
TRBJ2-7	-	-	TRBV7-3	TGTGCCAGCAGCTTAACCGGCGGGGTTAGCTCCTACGAGCAGTACTTC	CASSLTGGVSSYEQYF